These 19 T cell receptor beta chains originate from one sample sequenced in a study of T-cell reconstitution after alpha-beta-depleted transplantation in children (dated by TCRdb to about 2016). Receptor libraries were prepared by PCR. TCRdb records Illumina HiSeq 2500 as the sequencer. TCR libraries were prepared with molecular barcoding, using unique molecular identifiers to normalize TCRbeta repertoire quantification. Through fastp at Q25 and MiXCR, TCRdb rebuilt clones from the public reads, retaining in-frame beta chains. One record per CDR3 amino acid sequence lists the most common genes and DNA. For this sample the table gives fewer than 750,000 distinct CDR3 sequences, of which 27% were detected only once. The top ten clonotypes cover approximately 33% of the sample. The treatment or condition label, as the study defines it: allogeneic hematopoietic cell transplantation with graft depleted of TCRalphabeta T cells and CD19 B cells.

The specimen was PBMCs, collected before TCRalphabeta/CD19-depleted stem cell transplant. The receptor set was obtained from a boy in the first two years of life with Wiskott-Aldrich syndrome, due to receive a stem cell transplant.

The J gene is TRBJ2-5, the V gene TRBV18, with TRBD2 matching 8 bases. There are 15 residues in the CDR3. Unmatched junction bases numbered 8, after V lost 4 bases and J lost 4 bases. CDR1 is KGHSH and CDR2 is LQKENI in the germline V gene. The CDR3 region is CASSRSGSRGETQYF. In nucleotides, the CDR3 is TGTGCCAGCTCACGAAGCGGGAGTCGCGGAGAGACCCAGTACTTC.

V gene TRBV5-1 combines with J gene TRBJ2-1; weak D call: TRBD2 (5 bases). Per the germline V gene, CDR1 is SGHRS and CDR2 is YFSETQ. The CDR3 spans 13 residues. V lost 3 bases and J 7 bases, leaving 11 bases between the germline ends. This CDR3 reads CASSSAGVNEQFF. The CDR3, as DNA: TGCGCCAGCAGCTCGGCCGGGGTGAATGAGCAGTTCTTC. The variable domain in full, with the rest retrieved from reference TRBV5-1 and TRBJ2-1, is KAGVTQTPRYLIKTRGQQVTLSCSPISGHRSVSWYQQTPGQGLQFLFEYFSETQRNKGNFPGRFSGRQFSNSRSEMNVSTLELGDSALYLCASSSAGVNEQFFGPGTRLTVL.

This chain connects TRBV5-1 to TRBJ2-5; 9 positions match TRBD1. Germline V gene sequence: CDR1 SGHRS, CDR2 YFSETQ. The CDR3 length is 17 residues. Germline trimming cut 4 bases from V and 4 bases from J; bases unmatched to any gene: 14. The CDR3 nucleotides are TGCGCCAGCAGCCCTCCCCTACAGGGGGCTGGAGGAGAGACCCAGTACTTC. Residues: CASSPPLQGAGGETQYF.

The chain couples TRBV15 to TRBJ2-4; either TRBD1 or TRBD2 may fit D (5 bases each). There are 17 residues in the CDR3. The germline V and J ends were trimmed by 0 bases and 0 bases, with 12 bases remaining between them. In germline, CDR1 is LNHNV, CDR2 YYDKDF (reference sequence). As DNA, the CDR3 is TGTGCCACCAGCAGAGAATCGGGGACGGGAGCCAAAAACATTCAGTACTTC. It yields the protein CATSRESGTGAKNIQYF.

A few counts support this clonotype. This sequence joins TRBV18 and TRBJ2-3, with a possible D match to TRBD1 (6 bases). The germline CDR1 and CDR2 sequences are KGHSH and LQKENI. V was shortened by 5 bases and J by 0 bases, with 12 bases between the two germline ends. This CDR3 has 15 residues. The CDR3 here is CASSLQGPSTDTQYF. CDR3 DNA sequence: TGTGCCAGCTCATTACAGGGTCCTAGCACAGATACGCAGTATTTT.

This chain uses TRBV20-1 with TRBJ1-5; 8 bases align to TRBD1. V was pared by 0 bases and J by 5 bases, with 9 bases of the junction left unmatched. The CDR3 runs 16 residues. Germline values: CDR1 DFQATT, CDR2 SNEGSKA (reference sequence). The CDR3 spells CSARDRTGWTDQPQHF. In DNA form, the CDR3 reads TGCAGTGCTAGAGATAGGACAGGGTGGACAGATCAGCCCCAGCATTTT.

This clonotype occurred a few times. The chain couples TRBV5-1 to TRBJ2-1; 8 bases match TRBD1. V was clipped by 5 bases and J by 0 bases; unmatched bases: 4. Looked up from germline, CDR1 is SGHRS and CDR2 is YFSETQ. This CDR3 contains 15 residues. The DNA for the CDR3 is TGCGCCAGCAGGGCCGGGACAGGCTCCTACAATGAGCAGTTCTTC. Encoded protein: CASRAGTGSYNEQFF. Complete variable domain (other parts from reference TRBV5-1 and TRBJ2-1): KAGVTQTPRYLIKTRGQQVTLSCSPISGHRSVSWYQQTPGQGLQFLFEYFSETQRNKGNFPGRFSGRQFSNSRSEMNVSTLELGDSALYLCASRAGTGSYNEQFFGPGTRLTVL.

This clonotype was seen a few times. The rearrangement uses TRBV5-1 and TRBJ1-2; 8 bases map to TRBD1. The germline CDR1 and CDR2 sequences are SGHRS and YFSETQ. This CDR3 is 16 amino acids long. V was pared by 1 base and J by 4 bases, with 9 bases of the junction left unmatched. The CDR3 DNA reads TGCGCCAGCAGCTTGAGGATAGACAGGGGTTTCTATGGCTACACCTTC. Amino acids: CASSLRIDRGFYGYTF.

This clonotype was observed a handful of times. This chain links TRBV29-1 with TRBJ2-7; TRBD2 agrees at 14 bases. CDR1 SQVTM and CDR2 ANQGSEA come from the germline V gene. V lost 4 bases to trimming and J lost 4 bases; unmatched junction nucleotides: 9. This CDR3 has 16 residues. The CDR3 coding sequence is TGCAGCGTTGTGGGGACTAGCGGGAGAGGAAAGTACGAGCAGTACTTC. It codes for CSVVGTSGRGKYEQYF.

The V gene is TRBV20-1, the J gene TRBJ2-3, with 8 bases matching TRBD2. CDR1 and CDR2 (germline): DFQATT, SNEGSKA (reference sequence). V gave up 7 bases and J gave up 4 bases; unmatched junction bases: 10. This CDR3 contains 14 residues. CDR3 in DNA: TGCAGTGTACCCAGGGGAGCGGGGGCAGATACGCAGTATTTT. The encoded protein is CSVPRGAGADTQYF.

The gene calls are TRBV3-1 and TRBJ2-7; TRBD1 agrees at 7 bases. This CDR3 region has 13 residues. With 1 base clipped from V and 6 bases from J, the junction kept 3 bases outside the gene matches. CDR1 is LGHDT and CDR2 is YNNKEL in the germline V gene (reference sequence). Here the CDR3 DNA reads TGTGCCAGCAGCCAAGGACAGGGCACCGAGCAGTACTTC. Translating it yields CASSQGQGTEQYF.

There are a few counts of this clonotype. The chain's CDR3 is CASSRRGGHNEQFF. CDR3 nucleotide sequence: TGTGCCAGCAGCCGCCGGGGCGGTCACAATGAGCAGTTCTTC. The chain is built from TRBV7-9 and TRBJ2-1; either TRBD1 or TRBD2 may fit D (5 bases each). V shed 5 bases and J shed 5 bases, with 13 bases lying between them. The germline V gene encodes CDR1 SEHNR and CDR2 FQNEAQ (reference sequence). This CDR3 is 14 amino acids long.

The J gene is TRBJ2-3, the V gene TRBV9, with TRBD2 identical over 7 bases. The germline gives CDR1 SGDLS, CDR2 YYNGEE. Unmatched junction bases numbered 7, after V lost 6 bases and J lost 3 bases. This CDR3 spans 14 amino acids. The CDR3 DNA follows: TGTGCCAGCAACAGCGGGATCGGTACAGATACGCAGTATTTT. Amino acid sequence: CASNSGIGTDTQYF.

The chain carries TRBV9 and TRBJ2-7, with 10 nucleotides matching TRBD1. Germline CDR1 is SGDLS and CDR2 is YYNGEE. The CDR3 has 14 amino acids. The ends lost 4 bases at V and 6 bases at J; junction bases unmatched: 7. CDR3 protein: CASSYMTGGGEQYF. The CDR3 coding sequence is TGTGCCAGCAGCTACATGACAGGGGGCGGCGAGCAGTACTTC.

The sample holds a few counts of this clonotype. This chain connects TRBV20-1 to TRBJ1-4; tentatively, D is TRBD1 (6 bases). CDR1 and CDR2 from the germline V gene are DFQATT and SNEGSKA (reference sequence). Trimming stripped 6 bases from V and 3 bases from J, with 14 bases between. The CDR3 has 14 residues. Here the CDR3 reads CSAGRTVANEKLFF. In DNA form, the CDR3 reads TGCAGTGCGGGCCGGACAGTGGCTAATGAAAAACTGTTTTTT.

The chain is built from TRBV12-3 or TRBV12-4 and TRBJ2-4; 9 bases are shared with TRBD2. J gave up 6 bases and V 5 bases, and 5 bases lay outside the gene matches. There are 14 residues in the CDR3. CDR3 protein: CASSRQAGGNIQYF. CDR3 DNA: TGTGCCAGCAGTCGACAAGCGGGAGGAAACATTCAGTACTTC.

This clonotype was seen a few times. CDR3 loop: CSADRDSIMNTEAFF. DNA of the CDR3: TGCAGTGCGGACCGGGACAGCATTATGAACACTGAAGCTTTCTTT. V usage is TRBV20-1 and J usage is TRBJ1-1; 7 nucleotides align to TRBD1. The germline V gene has CDR1 DFQATT and CDR2 SNEGSKA (reference sequence). The CDR3 sequence is 15 residues long. The trim removed 6 bases at V and 0 bases at J, leaving 10 bases unmatched.

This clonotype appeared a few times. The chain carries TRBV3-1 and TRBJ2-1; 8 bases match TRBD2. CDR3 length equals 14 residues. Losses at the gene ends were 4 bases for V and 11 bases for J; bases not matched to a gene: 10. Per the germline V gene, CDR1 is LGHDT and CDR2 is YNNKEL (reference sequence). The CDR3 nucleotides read TGTGCCAGCAGCCCAAAGGGTAGCGGGACCCAGCAGTTCTTC. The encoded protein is CASSPKGSGTQQFF.

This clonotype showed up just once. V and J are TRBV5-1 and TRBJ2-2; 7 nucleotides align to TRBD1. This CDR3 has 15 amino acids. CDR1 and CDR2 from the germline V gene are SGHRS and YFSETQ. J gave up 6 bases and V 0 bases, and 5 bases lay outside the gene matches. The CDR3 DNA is TGCGCCAGCAGCTTGGCACCAGGGACAGCCGGGGAGCTGTTTTTT. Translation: CASSLAPGTAGELFF.